This T cell receptor beta chain was captured in a study of T cells in Graves' hyperthyroidism and ophthalmopathy. Comments on this clonotype: Its specificity is unknown.

Points from the study as a whole: In blood, most of the thyroid clonotypes expanded above 0.001 were also present. For ophthalmopathy, model prediction preceded onset by a median about 6.4 months.

The source material, RNA transcripts, was used to amplify TCR beta CDR3 regions. HTBI primers were the set used in a first-round RT-PCR of the TCR CDR3. TCRdb passed the multiplex PCR reads through MiXCR, listing each CDR3 protein once. Of about 46,000 distinct CDR3 sequences in the sample, 49% were seen once. This TCR came from a woman aged 50 to 65 with Graves' hyperthyroidism. Sequencing used peripheral blood or thyroid tissue (not recorded which).

The CDR3 DNA sequence: TGCAGCGTTGAAGTCCTGGGACAGGGTGGGGGCTACACCTTC. Amino acids: CSVEVLGQGGGYTF. The J gene is TRBJ1-2, the V gene TRBV29-1; 9 bases agree with TRBD1. The germline V gene encodes CDR1 SQVTM and CDR2 ANQGSEA. The ends lost 1 base at V and 8 bases at J; junction bases unmatched: 8. CDR3 length equals 14 residues. Filled out from reference TRBV29-1 and TRBJ1-2, the complete variable domain reads SAVISQKPSRDICQRGTSLTIQCQVDSQVTMMFWYRQQPGQSLTLIATANQGSEATYESGFVIDKFPISRPNLTFSTLTVSNMSPEDSSIYLCSVEVLGQGGGYTFGSGTRLTVV.